This T cell receptor beta chain originates from a study of control samples from healthy donors and cancer patients. With 3 bases removed from V and 0 bases from J, the gap between germline ends came to 13 bases. CDR3 length: 16 amino acids. From germline, CDR1 is MGHRA and CDR2 YSYEKL. Using immunoSEQ multiplex PCR, the repertoire was profiled, and TCRdb retains in-frame clones only, with some absent. The sample yields 90,000 to 100,000 clones, 79% seen once. The sample taken for sequencing was blood. The clonotype was recovered from a woman aged 25-40 years in good health. V is TRBV4-1 and J is TRBJ2-3; no clear D. The CDR3 loop is CASSHGAGSSTDTQYF. CDR3 DNA sequence: TGCGCCAGCAGCCACGGAGCTGGGTCTAGCACAGATACGCAGTATTTT.